The text below deals with one TCR beta chain. Its target is unknown. Other DNA sequences in this specimen translate into the identical CDR3. This record belongs to a study of cytomegalovirus exposure and HLA in healthy donors. Overall study results and limits: Reports indicated that the classifier achieved high specificity and sensitivity in diagnosing cytomegalovirus status.

The length of the CDR3 is 13 residues. Trimming took 4 bases from V and 8 from J; bases not matched to a gene: 6. The germline CDR1 and CDR2 sequences are MNHEY and SMNVEV (reference sequence). Profiled with immunoSEQ multiplex PCR; TCRdb holds only in-frame clones, not every one. The sample yields under 200,000 clones, roughly 90% seen once. The sequence derives from a woman in her 30s in good health and CMV-seronegative. The sample consisted of PBMCs. The V and J genes are TRBV27 and TRBJ1-2; 8 nucleotides align to TRBD1. The CDR3 protein is CASSSQGARGYTF. DNA for the CDR3: TGTGCCAGCAGTTCCCAGGGGGCGCGCGGCTACACCTTC.